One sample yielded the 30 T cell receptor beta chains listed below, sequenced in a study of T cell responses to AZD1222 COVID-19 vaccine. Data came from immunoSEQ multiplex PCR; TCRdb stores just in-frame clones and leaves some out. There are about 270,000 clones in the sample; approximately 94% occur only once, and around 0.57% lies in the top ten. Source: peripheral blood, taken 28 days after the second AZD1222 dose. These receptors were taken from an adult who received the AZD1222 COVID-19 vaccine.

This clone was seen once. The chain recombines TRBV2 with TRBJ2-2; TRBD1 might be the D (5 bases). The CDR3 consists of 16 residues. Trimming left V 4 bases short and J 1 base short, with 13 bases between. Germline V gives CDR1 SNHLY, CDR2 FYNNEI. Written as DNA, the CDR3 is TGTGCCAGCAGTGGGGTAGGGGCGCGGAACACCGGGGAGCTGTTTTTT. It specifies CASSGVGARNTGELFF.

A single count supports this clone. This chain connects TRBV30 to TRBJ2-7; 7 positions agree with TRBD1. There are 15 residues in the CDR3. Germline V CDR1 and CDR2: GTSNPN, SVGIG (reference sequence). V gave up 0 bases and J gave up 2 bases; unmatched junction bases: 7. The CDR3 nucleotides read TGTGCCTGGAGTGTAAGAGGCAGGGGGACCTACGAGCAGTACTTC. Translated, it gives CAWSVRGRGTYEQYF.

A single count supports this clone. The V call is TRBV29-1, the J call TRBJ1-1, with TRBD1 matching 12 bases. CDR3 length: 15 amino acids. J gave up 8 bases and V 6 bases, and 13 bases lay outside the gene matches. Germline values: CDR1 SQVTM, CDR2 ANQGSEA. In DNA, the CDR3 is TGCAGCGTCCTAAATCCCGGGACAGGGGGCCCCGAAGCTTTCTTT. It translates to CSVLNPGTGGPEAFF.

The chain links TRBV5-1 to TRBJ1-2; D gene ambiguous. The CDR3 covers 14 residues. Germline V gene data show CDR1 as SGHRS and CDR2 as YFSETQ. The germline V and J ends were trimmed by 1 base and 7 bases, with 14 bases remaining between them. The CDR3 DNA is TGCGCCAGCAGCTTGACTCATCCGGCGGGTGGCTACACCTTC. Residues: CASSLTHPAGGYTF.

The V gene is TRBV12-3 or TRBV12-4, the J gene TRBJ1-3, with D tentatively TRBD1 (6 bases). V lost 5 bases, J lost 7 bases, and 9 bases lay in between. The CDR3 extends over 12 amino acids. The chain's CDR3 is CASSPQGNTIYF. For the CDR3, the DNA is TGTGCCAGCAGTCCTCAGGGGAACACCATATATTTT.

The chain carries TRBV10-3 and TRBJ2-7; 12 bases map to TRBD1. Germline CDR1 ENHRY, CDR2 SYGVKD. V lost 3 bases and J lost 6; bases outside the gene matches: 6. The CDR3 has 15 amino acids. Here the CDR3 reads CAISDAGTGGSEQYF. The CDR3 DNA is TGTGCCATCAGTGACGCCGGGACAGGGGGCTCCGAGCAGTACTTC.

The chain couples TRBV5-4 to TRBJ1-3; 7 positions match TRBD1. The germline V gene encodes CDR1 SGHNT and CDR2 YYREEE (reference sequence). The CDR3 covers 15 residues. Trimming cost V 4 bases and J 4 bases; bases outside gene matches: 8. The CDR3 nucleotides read TGTGCCAGCAGCAACCAAAAGACAGGGGGAAACACCATATATTTT. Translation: CASSNQKTGGNTIYF.

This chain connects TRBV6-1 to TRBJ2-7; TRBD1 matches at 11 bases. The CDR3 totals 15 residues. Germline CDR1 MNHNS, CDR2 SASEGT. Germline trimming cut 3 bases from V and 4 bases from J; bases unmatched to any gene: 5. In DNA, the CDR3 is TGTGCCAGCAGTGACCTGGGGACAGGGGGATACGAGCAGTACTTC. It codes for CASSDLGTGGYEQYF.

The CDR3: CASSAPGGGQQPQHF. Here the CDR3 DNA reads TGTGCCAGCAGCGCACCTGGGGGGGGACAGCAGCCCCAGCATTTT. The chain recombines TRBV2 with TRBJ1-5, with TRBD1 identical over 7 bases. Per the germline V gene, CDR1 is SNHLY and CDR2 is FYNNEI. The CDR3 consists of 15 residues. With 6 bases clipped from V and 7 bases from J, the junction kept 12 bases outside the gene matches.

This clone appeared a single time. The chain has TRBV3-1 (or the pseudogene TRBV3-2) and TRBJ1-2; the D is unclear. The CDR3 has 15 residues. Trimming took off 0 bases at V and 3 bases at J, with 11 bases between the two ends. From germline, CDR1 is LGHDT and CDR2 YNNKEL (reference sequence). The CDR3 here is CASSQDRDKDYGYTF. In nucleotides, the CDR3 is TGTGCCAGCAGCCAAGATCGAGACAAAGACTATGGCTACACCTTC.

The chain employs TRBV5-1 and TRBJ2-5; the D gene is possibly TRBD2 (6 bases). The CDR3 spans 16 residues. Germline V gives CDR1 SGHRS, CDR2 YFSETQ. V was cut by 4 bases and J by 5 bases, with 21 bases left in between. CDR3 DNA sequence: TGCGCCAGCAGCCGTGCTGGGGGGACGGTCGGGGAGACCCAGTACTTC. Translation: CASSRAGGTVGETQYF.

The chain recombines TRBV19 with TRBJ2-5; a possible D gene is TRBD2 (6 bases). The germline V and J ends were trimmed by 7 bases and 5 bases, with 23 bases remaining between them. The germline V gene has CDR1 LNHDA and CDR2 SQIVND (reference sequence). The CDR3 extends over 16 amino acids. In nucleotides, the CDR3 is TGTGCCAGTACCCCCGGGAGAGCGGACAAGGGGGAGACCCAGTACTTC. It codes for CASTPGRADKGETQYF.

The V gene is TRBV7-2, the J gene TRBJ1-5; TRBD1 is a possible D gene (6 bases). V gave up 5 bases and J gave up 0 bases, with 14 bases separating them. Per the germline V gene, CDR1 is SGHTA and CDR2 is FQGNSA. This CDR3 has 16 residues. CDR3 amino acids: CASSGGGAPSNQPQHF. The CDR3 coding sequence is TGTGCCAGCAGCGGAGGGGGGGCCCCTAGCAATCAGCCCCAGCATTTT.

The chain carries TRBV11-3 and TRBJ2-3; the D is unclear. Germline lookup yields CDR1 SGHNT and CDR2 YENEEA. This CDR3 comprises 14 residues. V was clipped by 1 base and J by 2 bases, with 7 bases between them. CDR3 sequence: CASSLGISTDTQYF. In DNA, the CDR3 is TGTGCCAGCAGCTTAGGGATTTCCACAGATACGCAGTATTTT.

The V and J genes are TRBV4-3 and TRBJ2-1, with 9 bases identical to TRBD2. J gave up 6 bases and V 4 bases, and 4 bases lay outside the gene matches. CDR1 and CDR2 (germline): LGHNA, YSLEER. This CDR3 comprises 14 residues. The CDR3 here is CASSPSSGSNEQFF. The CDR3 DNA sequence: TGCGCCAGCAGCCCTAGTAGCGGGAGCAATGAGCAGTTCTTC.

CDR3 nucleotide sequence: TGTGCCAGCAGTCGGGACAGGGGAACCTACGAGCAGTACTTC. It translates to CASSRDRGTYEQYF. This chain links TRBV7-2 with TRBJ2-7, with 10 positions matching TRBD1. Germline trimming cut 6 bases from V and 2 bases from J; bases unmatched to any gene: 4. Germline V lookup: CDR1 SGHTA, CDR2 FQGNSA. The CDR3 loop spans 14 amino acids.

CDR3 protein: CASSLAPSSYNEQFF. The CDR3 nucleotides read TGTGCCAGCAGCTTAGCCCCCAGCTCCTACAATGAGCAGTTCTTC. The chain employs TRBV7-6 and TRBJ2-1, with D uncertain. Germline-derived CDR1 and CDR2 are SGHVS and FNYEAQ. Trimming took off 0 bases at V and 0 bases at J, with 6 bases between the two ends. The CDR3 length is 15 residues.

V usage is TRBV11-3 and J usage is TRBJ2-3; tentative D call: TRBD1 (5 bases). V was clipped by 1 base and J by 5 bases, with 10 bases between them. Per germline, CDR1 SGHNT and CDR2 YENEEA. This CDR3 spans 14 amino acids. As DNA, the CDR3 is TGTGCCAGCAGCTTAGGGACAAAAGGAGATACGCAGTATTTT. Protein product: CASSLGTKGDTQYF.

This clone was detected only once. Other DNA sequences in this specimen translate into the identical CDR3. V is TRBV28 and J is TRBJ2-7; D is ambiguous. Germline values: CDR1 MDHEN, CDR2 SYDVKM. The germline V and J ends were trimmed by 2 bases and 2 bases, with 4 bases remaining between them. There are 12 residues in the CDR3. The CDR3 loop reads CASSLLAYEQYF. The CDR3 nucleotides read TGTGCCAGCAGTTTACTAGCCTACGAGCAGTACTTC.

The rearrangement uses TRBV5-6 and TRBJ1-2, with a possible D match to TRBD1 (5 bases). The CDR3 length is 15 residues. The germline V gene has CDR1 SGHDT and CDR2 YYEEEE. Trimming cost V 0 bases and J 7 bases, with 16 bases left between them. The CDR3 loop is CASSLEVGGTGGYTF. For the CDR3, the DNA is TGTGCCAGCAGCTTGGAGGTCGGGGGAACCGGTGGCTACACCTTC.

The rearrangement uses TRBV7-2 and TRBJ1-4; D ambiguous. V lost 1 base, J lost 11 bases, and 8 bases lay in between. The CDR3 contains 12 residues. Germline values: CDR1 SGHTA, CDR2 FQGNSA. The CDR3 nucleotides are TGTGCCAGCAGCTTAGAGCTCGGGAAACTGTTTTTT. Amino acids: CASSLELGKLFF.

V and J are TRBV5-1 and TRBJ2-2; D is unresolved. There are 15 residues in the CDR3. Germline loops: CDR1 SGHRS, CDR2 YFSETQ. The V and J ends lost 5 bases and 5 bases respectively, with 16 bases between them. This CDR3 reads CASSLDTLGTGELFF. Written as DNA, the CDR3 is TGCGCCAGCAGTCTCGACACCCTGGGGACCGGGGAGCTGTTTTTT.

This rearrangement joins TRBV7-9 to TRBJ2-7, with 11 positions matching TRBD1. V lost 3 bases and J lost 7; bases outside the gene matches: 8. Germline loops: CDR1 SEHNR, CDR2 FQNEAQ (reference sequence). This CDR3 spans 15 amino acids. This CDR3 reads CASSLTGTGGREQYF. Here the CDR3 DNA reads TGTGCCAGCAGCTTGACCGGGACAGGGGGACGTGAGCAGTACTTC.

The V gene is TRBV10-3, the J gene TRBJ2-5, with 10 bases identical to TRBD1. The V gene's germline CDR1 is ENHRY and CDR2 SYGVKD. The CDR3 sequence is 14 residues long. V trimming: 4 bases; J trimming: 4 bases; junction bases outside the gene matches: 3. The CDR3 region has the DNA TGTGCCATCAGTGGGACAGGGGGAGGAGAGACCCAGTACTTC. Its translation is CAISGTGGGETQYF.

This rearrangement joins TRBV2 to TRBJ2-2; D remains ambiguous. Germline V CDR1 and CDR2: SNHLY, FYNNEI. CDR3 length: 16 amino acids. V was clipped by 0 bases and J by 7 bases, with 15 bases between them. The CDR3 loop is CASSEASGGDGGELFF. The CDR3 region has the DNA TGTGCCAGCAGTGAAGCCTCGGGCGGTGATGGCGGGGAGCTGTTTTTT.

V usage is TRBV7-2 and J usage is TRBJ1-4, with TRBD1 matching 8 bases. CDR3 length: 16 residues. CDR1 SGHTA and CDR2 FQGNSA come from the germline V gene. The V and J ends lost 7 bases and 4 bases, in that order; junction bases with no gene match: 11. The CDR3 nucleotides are TGTGCCAGCACCCAGTCTTACAGGGGGTATAATGAAAAACTGTTTTTT. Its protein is CASTQSYRGYNEKLFF. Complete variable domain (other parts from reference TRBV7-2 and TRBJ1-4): GAGVSQSPSNKVTEKGKDVELRCDPISGHTALYWYRQSLGQGLEFLIYFQGNSAPDKSGLPSDRFSAERTGGSVSTLTIQRTQQEDSAVYLCASTQSYRGYNEKLFFGSGTQLSVL.

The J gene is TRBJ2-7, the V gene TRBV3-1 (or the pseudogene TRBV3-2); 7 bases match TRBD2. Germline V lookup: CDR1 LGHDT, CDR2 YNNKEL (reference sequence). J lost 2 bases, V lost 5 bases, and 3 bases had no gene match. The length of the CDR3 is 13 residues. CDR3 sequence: CASSWGGAYEQYF. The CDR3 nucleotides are TGTGCCAGCAGCTGGGGGGGTGCCTACGAGCAGTACTTC.

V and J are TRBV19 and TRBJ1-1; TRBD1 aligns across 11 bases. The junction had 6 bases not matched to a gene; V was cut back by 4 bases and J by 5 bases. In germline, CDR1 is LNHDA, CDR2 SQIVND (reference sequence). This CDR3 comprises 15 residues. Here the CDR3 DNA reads TGTGCCAGTAGTAAGGACAGGGGGCGACTGACTGAAGCTTTCTTT. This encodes CASSKDRGRLTEAFF.

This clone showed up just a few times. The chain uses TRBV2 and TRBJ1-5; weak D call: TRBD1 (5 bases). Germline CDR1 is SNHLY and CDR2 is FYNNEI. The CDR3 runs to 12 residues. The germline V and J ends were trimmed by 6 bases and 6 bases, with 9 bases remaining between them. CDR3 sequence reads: CASRVRGQPQHF. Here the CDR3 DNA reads TGTGCCAGCAGAGTAAGGGGTCAGCCCCAGCATTTT.

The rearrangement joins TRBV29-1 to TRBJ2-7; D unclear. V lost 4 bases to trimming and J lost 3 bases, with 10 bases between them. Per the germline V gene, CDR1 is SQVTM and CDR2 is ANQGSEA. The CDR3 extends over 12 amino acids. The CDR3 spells CSVASKGYEQYF. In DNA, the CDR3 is TGCAGCGTTGCCAGCAAGGGCTACGAGCAGTACTTC.